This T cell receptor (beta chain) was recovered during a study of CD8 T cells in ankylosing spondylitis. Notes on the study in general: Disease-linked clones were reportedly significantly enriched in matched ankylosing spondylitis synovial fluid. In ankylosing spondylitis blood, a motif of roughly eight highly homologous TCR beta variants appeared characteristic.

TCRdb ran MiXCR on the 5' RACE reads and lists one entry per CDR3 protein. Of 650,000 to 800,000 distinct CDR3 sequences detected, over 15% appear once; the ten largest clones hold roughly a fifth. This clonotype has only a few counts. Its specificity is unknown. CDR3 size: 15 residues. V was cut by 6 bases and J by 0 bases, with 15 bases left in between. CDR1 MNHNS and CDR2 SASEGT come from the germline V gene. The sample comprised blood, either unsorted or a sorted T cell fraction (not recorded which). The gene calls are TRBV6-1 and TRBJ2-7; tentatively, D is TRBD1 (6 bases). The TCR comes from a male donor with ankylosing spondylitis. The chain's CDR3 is CASSPQGYSSYEQYF. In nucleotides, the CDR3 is TGTGCCAGCAGCCCACAGGGATACTCCTCCTACGAGCAGTACTTC.